The 2 T cell receptor beta chains listed next were all sequenced from one sample in a study of cytomegalovirus exposure and HLA in healthy donors. Researchers ran the PCR with 60 Vbeta and 13 Jbeta primers. The assay was immunoSEQ multiplex PCR, and TCRdb's table has in-frame clones only and misses some. The sample records about 160,000 clones, roughly four fifths being singletons. Source material: PBMCs. The receptors shown here come from a woman under 30 in good health and CMV-seronegative.

This chain links TRBV9 with TRBJ2-5; the match to TRBD2 covers 8 bases. This CDR3 is 18 amino acids long. J lost 0 bases, V lost 4 bases, and 14 bases had no gene match. Germline CDR1 reads SGDLS; CDR2 reads YYNGEE. As DNA, the CDR3 is TGTGCCAGCAGCAACAATCTACGAGTAGCGGGGAACCAAGAGACCCAGTACTTC. This gives the protein CASSNNLRVAGNQETQYF.

The chain links TRBV28 to TRBJ1-5, with D unresolved. V was cut by 5 bases and J by 1 base, with 15 bases left in between. The CDR3 is 16 amino acids. Germline loops: CDR1 MDHEN, CDR2 SYDVKM. The CDR3 DNA sequence: TGTGCCAGCAGTCCCCCCGGGAGTATAAGCAATCAGCCCCAGCATTTT. Translating gives CASSPPGSISNQPQHF. The full variable domain, with the rest looked up from reference TRBV28 and TRBJ1-5, is DVKVTQSSRYLVKRTGEKVFLECVQDMDHENMFWYRQDPGLGLRLIYFSYDVKMKEKGDIPEGYSVSREKKERFSLILESASTNQTSMYLCASSPPGSISNQPQHFGDGTRLSIL.